Below, 8 T cell receptor beta chains from the same sample are listed, as sequenced in a study of blood T cell repertoires in COVID-19. Using immunoSEQ multiplex PCR, the repertoire was profiled, and TCRdb retains in-frame clones only, with some absent. The sample carries about 120,000 clones, about 80% recorded once. The source material was peripheral blood. The receptors here all came from a man in his forties with active or convalescent COVID-19.

The chain joins TRBV13 to TRBJ1-2; the match to TRBD1 covers 9 bases. V lost 5 bases, J lost 7 bases, and 11 bases stayed unmatched. From germline, CDR1 is PRHDT and CDR2 FYEKMQ (reference sequence). CDR3 size: 15 residues. CDR3 amino acids: CASSQGQGSKSGYTF. The CDR3 nucleotides read TGTGCCAGCAGCCAAGGACAGGGGAGTAAGAGTGGCTACACCTTC.

The chain couples TRBV9 to TRBJ2-5; 7 positions match TRBD1. The CDR3 runs to 13 residues. Germline V gives CDR1 SGDLS, CDR2 YYNGEE. V trimming: 3 bases; J trimming: 2 bases; junction bases outside the gene matches: 1. This chain's CDR3 is CASSEGQQETQYF. Here the CDR3 DNA reads TGTGCCAGCAGCGAGGGACAGCAAGAGACCCAGTACTTC.

This clone appeared a single time. The chain recombines TRBV14 with TRBJ1-6, with unresolved D. V lost 0 bases to trimming and J lost 10 bases, with 4 bases between them. The length of the CDR3 is 12 residues. Germline loops: CDR1 SGHDN, CDR2 FVKESK. CDR3 coding DNA: TGTGCCAGCAGCCAAGATTTATCACCCCTCCACTTT. It translates to CASSQDLSPLHF.

This CDR3 is CASSLWDSGRDTQYF. The CDR3 region has the DNA TGTGCCAGCAGCTTATGGGATAGCGGGAGGGATACGCAGTATTTT. The V and J genes are TRBV5-4 and TRBJ2-3; 10 nucleotides match TRBD2. Germline values: CDR1 SGHNT, CDR2 YYREEE (reference sequence). Unmatched junction bases numbered 6, after V lost 2 bases and J lost 6 bases. The CDR3 is made up of 15 amino acids.

The genes are TRBV2 and TRBJ1-2; D gene unclear. V was clipped by 3 bases and J by 7 bases, with 12 bases between them. The CDR3 contains 13 residues. The germline CDR1 and CDR2 sequences are SNHLY and FYNNEI. CDR3 loop: CASSDPVAIGYTF. DNA for the CDR3: TGTGCCAGCAGTGATCCAGTAGCCATTGGCTACACCTTC. The full variable domain, completed using reference TRBV2 and TRBJ1-2, is EPEVTQTPSHQVTQMGQEVILRCVPISNHLYFYWYRQILGQKVEFLVSFYNNEISEKSEIFDDQFSVERPDGSNFTLKIRSTKLEDSAMYFCASSDPVAIGYTFGSGTRLTVV.

Only a few counts were recorded for this clone. The chain couples TRBV19 to TRBJ2-2; D unclear. V lost 7 bases and J 3 bases, leaving 6 bases between the germline ends. The CDR3 length is 12 residues. The germline CDR1 and CDR2 sequences are LNHDA and SQIVND (reference sequence). CDR3 bases: TGTGCCAGTATCGGTTACACCGGGGAGCTGTTTTTT. It encodes CASIGYTGELFF.

This chain uses TRBV19 with TRBJ2-2; 7 nucleotides line up with TRBD1. J gave up 7 bases and V 1 base, and 9 bases lay outside the gene matches. The length of the CDR3 is 16 residues. The germline CDR1 and CDR2 sequences are LNHDA and SQIVND (reference sequence). CDR3 sequence reads: CASSIAWRQGSGELFF. For the CDR3, the DNA is TGTGCCAGTAGTATAGCCTGGAGACAGGGAAGCGGGGAGCTGTTTTTT.

This sequence joins TRBV9 and TRBJ2-1, with 13 nucleotides matching TRBD2. The CDR3 runs to 15 residues. Germline-derived CDR1 and CDR2 are SGDLS and YYNGEE. V shed 1 base and J 9 bases; nucleotides not matched to a gene: 4. The CDR3 region is CASSVLLAGGGEQFF. The CDR3 DNA reads TGTGCCAGCAGCGTATTACTAGCGGGAGGGGGTGAGCAGTTCTTC. Complete variable domain (other parts from reference TRBV9 and TRBJ2-1): DSGVTQTPKHLITATGQRVTLRCSPRSGDLSVYWYQQSLDQGLQFLIQYYNGEERAKGNILERFSAQQFPDLHSELNLSSLELGDSALYFCASSVLLAGGGEQFFGPGTRLTVL.